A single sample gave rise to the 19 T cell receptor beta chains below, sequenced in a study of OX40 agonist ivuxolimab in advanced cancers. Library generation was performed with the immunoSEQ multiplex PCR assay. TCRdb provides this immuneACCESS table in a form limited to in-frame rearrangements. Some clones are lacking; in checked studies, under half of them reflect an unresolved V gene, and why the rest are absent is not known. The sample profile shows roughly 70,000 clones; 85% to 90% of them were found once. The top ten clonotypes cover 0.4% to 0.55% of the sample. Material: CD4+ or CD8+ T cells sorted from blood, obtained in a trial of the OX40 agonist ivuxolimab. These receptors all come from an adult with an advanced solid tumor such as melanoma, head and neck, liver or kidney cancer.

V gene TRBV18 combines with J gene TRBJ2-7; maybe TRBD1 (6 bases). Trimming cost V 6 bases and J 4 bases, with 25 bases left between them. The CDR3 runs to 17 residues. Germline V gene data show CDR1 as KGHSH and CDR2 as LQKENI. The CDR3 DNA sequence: TGTGCCAGCTCCCCAGAGGCCGGACAGTTCGACCCGTACGAGCAGTACTTC. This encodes CASSPEAGQFDPYEQYF. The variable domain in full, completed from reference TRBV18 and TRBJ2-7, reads NAGVMQNPRHLVRRRGQEARLRCSPMKGHSHVYWYRQLPEEGLKFMVYLQKENIIDESGMPKERFSAEFPKEGPSILRIQQVVRGDSAAYFCASSPEAGQFDPYEQYFGPGTRLTVT.

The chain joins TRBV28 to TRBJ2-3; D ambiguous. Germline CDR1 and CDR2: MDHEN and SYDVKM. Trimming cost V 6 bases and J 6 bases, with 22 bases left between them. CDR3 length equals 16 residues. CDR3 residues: CASSPKARSGIDTQYF. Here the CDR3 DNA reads TGTGCCAGCAGCCCCAAGGCTAGAAGTGGTATCGATACGCAGTATTTT. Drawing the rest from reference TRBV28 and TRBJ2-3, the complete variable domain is DVKVTQSSRYLVKRTGEKVFLECVQDMDHENMFWYRQDPGLGLRLIYFSYDVKMKEKGDIPEGYSVSREKKERFSLILESASTNQTSMYLCASSPKARSGIDTQYFGPGTRLTVL.

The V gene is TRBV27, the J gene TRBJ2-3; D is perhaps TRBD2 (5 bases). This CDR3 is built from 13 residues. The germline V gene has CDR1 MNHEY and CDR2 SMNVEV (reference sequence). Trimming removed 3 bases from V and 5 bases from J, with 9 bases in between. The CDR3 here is CASSFRGVDTQYF. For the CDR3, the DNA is TGTGCCAGCAGTTTTCGGGGAGTAGATACGCAGTATTTT.

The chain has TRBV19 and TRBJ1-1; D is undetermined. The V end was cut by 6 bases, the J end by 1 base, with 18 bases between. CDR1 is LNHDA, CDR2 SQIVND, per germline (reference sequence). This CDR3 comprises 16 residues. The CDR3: CASRRDSAVWNTEAFF. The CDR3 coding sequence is TGTGCCAGTAGAAGAGACTCGGCAGTATGGAACACTGAAGCTTTCTTT. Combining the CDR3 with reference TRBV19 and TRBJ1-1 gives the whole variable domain DGGITQSPKYLFRKEGQNVTLSCEQNLNHDAMYWYRQDPGQGLRLIYYSQIVNDFQKGDIAEGYSVSREKKESFPLTVTSAQKNPTAFYLCASRRDSAVWNTEAFFGQGTRLTVV.

This CDR3 is CASSLGLAGGGDTQYF. CDR3 bases: TGTGCCAGCAGCTTAGGTCTAGCGGGAGGCGGCGATACGCAGTATTTT. V is TRBV11-2 and J is TRBJ2-3; 11 bases agree with TRBD2. The CDR3 loop spans 16 amino acids. Trimming removed 1 base from V and 6 bases from J; junction bases left unmatched: 6. The germline V gene encodes CDR1 SGHAT and CDR2 FQNNGV.

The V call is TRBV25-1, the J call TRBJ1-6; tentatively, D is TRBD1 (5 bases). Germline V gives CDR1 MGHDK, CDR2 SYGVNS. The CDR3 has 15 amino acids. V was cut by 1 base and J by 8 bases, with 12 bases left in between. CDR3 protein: CASSESPGLYSPLHF. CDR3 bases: TGTGCCAGCAGTGAATCTCCAGGGCTTTATTCACCCCTCCACTTT.

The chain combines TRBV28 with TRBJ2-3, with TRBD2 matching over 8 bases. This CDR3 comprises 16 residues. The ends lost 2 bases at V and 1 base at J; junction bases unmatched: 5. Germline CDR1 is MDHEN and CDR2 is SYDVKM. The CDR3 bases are TGTGCCAGCAGTTTAAGTGGGCGGGAGGGCACAGATACGCAGTATTTT. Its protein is CASSLSGREGTDTQYF.

For the CDR3, the DNA is TGCAGCGCCGAGGGAGGAGGTGACGCTGAGCAGTTCTTC. It translates to CSAEGGGDAEQFF. This chain joins TRBV29-1 and TRBJ2-1; TRBD2 might be the D (6 bases). Trimming removed 7 bases at V and 9 bases at J, with 19 bases between. In germline, CDR1 is SQVTM, CDR2 ANQGSEA. The CDR3 length is 13 residues.

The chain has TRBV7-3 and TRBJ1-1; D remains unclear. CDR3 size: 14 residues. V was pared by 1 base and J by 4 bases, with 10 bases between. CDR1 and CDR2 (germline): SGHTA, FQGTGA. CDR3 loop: CASSLRPSGTEAFF. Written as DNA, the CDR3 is TGTGCCAGCAGCTTAAGGCCTAGCGGCACTGAAGCTTTCTTT. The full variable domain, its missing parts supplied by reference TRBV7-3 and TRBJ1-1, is GAGVSQTPSNKVTEKGKYVELRCDPISGHTALYWYRQSLGQGPEFLIYFQGTGAADDSGLPNDRFFAVRPEGSVSTLKIQRTERGDSAVYLCASSLRPSGTEAFFGQGTRLTVV.

The chain's CDR3 is CASIWAGGSYEQYF. In DNA, the CDR3 is TGCGCCAGTATCTGGGCAGGGGGCTCCTACGAGCAGTACTTC. V gene TRBV5-1 combines with J gene TRBJ2-7; 7 bases match TRBD1. The trim removed 8 bases at V and 0 bases at J, leaving 8 bases unmatched. The CDR3 extends over 14 amino acids. CDR1 is SGHRS and CDR2 is YFSETQ in the germline V gene.

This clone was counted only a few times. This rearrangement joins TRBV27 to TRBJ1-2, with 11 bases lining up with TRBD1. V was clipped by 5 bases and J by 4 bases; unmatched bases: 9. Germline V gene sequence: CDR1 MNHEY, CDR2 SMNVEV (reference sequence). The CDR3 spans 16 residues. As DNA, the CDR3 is TGTGCCAGCAGTACCCTCAGGACAGGGGGCCTCTATGGCTACACCTTC. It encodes CASSTLRTGGLYGYTF.

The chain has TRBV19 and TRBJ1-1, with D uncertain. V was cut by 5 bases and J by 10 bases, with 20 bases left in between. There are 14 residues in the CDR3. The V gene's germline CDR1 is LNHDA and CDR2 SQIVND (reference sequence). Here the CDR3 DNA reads TGTGCCAGTAGTCCGGTGGAGGGATGGTATGGAGCTTTCTTT. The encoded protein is CASSPVEGWYGAFF.

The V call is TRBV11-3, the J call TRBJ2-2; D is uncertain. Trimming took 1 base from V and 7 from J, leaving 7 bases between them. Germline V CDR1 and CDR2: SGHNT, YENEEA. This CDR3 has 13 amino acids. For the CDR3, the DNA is TGTGCCAGCAGCTTAGCAGTCGGCGGGGAGCTGTTTTTT. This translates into CASSLAVGGELFF.

Here the CDR3 reads CATQHRRDSGANVLTF. DNA of the CDR3: TGTGCCACCCAACACAGAAGGGACTCTGGGGCCAACGTCCTGACTTTC. V gene TRBV2 combines with J gene TRBJ2-6; D not certain. V was clipped by 10 bases and J by 0 bases, with 16 bases between them. The germline gives CDR1 SNHLY, CDR2 FYNNEI. The CDR3 runs 16 residues.

The chain's CDR3 is CASSPPGWTQTYEQYF. The CDR3 region has the DNA TGTGCCAGCTCACCACCGGGGTGGACTCAAACCTACGAGCAGTACTTC. The chain links TRBV18 to TRBJ2-7, with TRBD2 as a possible D gene (5 bases). The V gene's germline CDR1 is KGHSH and CDR2 LQKENI. This CDR3 region has 16 residues. V lost 0 bases, J lost 2 bases, and 14 bases lay in between.

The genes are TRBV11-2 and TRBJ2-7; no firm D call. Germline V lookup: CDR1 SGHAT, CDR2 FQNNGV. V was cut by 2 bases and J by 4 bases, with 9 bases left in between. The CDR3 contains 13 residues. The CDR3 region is CASSLLQSYEQYF. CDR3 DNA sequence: TGTGCCAGCAGCTTATTACAGTCTTACGAGCAGTACTTC.

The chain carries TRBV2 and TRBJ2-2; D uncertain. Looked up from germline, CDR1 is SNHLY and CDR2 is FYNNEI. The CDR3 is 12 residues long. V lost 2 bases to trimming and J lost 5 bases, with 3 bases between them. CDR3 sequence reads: CASSETTGELFF. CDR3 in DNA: TGTGCCAGCAGTGAAACTACCGGGGAGCTGTTTTTT.

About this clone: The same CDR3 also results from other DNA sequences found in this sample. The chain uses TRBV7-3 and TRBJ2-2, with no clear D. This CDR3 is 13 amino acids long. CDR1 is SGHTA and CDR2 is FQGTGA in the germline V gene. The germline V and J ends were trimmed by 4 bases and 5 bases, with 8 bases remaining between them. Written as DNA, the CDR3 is TGTGCCAGCAGCTCCTCTAATACCGGGGAGCTGTTTTTT. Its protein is CASSSSNTGELFF.

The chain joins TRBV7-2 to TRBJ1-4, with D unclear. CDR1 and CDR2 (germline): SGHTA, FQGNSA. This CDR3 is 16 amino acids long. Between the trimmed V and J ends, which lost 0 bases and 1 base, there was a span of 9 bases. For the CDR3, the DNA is TGTGCCAGCAGCTTAGCCCCCGGAGGAACTAATGAAAAACTGTTTTTT. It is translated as CASSLAPGGTNEKLFF.